This is a list of T cell receptor beta chains from one sample in a study of cytomegalovirus exposure and HLA in healthy donors. Here immunoSEQ multiplex PCR was the method, and the copy in TCRdb shows in-frame clones only, minus some. The repertoire includes 250,000 or so clones, about 80% of them detected once, and under 8% sits in the top ten. The specimen was PBMCs. Every receptor here comes from an older woman in good health and CMV-seropositive. CDR3s include the opening cysteine and the closing phenylalanine or tryptophan. Each record gives: CDR3 protein, J gene, V gene.

CASRNTGGTEAFF TRBJ1-1 TRBV5-1
CASSSSGRAELNTGELFF TRBJ2-2 TRBV5-1
CASSTAGSTDTQYF TRBJ2-3 TRBV5-6
CASSHLREISYNEQFF TRBJ2-1 TRBV5-6
CAIRGTGESPLHF TRBJ1-6 TRBV10-3
CAVLGGGAQKLFF TRBJ1-4 TRBV27
CASSRVTDTDTQYF TRBJ2-3 TRBV2
CASSTTGNYGYTF TRBJ1-2 TRBV5-4
CATSRGRDTEAFF TRBJ1-1 TRBV27
CASSLDLLAASKNEQFF TRBJ2-1 TRBV27
CASSQTSGSDTQYF TRBJ2-3 TRBV4-1
CASTISGAPYNEQFF TRBJ2-1 TRBV7-2
CASSLTSGRAYEQYF TRBJ2-7 TRBV7-2
CASSGRDRGTETQYF TRBJ2-5 TRBV2
CASSHRGVGEKTQYF TRBJ2-5 TRBV28
CASSKVPNLAGANTGELFF TRBJ2-2 TRBV21-1
CASSLGQGSYGYTF TRBJ1-2 TRBV5-1
CASSLGKYAGATEAFF TRBJ1-1 TRBV5-4
CASSIELRSFQHEQYF TRBJ2-7 TRBV19
CAGGLAGIGDEQYF TRBJ2-7 TRBV6-1
CASSEYRDNEQFF TRBJ2-1 TRBV6-1
CAFTGTIAGNTIYF TRBJ1-3 TRBV30
CASMRRENTEAFF TRBJ1-1 TRBV2
CASSPEGGSGNNEQFF TRBJ2-1 TRBV4-2
CASSLWGTSGRVGTYNEQFF TRBJ2-1 TRBV5-1